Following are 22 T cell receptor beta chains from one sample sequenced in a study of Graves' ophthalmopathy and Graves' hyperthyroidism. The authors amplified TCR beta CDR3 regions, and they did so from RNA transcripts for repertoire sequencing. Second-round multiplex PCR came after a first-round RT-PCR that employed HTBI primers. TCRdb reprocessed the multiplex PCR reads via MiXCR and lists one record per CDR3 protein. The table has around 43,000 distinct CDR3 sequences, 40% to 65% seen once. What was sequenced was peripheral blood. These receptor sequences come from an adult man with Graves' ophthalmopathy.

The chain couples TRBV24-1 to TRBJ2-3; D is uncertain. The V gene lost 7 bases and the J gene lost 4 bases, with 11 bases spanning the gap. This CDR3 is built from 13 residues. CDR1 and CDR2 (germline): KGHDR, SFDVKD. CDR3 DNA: TGTGCCACCAGACGGTGGGCCGCAGATACGCAGTATTTT. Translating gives CATRRWAADTQYF.

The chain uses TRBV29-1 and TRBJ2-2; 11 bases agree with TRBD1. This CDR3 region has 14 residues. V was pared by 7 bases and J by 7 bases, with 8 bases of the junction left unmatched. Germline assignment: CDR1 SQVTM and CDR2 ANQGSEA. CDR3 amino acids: CSAERDRGNGELFF. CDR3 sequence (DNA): TGCAGCGCCGAACGGGACAGGGGGAACGGGGAGCTGTTTTTT.

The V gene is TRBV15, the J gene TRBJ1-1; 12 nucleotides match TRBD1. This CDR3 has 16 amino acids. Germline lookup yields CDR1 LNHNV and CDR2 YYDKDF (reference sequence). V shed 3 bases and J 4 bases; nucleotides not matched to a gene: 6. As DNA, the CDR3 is TGTGCCACCAGCAGCCGGGACAGGGGGCTCGTCACTGAAGCTTTCTTT. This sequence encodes CATSSRDRGLVTEAFF.

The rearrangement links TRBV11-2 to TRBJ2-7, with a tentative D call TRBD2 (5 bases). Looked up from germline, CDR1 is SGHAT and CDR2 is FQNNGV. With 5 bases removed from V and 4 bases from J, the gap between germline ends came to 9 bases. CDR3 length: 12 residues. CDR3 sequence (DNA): TGTGCCAGCAGCGCCTCGGGATACGAGCAGTACTTC. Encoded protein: CASSASGYEQYF.

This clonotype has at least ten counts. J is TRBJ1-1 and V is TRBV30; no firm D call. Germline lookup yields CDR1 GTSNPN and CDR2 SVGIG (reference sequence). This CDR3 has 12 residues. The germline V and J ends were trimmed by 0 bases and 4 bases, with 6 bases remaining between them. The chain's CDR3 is CAWSVRGTEAFF. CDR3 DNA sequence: TGTGCCTGGAGTGTACGGGGCACTGAAGCTTTCTTT.

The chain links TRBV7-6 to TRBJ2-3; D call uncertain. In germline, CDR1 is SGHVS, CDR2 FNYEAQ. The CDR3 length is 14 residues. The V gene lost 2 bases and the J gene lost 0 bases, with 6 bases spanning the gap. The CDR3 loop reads CASSLLVSTDTQYF. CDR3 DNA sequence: TGTGCCAGCAGCTTACTGGTGAGCACAGATACGCAGTATTTT.

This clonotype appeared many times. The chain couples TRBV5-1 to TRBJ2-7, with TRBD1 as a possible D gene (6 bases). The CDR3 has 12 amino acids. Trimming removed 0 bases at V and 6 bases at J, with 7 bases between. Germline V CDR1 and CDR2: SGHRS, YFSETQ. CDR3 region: CASSLEGGEQYF. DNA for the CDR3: TGCGCCAGCAGCTTGGAAGGGGGCGAGCAGTACTTC.

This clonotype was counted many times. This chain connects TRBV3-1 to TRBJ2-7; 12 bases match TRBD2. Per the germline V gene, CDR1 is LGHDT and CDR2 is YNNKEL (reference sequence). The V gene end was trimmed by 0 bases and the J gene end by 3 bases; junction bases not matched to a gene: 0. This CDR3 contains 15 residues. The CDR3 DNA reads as TGTGCCAGCAGCCAAGAACTAGCGGGAGGCTACGAGCAGTACTTC. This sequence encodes CASSQELAGGYEQYF.

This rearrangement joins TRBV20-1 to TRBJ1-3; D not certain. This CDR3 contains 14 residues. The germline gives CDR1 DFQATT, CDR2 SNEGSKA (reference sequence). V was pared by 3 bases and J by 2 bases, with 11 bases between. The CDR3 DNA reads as TGCAGTGCTAGGTTGGCCGGCACTGGAAACACCATATATTTT. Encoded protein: CSARLAGTGNTIYF.

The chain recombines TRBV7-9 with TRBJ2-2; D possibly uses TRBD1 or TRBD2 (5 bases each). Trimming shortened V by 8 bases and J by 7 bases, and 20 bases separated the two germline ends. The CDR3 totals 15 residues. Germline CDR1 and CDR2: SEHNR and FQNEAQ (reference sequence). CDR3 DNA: TGTGCCAGCCTTCCTCTCCCGGGGCCAGGCGGGGAGCTGTTTTTT. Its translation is CASLPLPGPGGELFF.

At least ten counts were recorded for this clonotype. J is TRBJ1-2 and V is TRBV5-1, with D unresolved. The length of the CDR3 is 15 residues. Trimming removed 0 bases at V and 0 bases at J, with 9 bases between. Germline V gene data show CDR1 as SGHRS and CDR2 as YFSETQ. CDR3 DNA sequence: TGCGCCAGCAGCTTGGAGAGCAGTTCTAACTATGGCTACACCTTC. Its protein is CASSLESSSNYGYTF.

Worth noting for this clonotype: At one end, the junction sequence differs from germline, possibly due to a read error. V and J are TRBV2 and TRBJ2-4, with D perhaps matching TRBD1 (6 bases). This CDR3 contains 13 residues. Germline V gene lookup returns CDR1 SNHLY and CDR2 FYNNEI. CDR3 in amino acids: CASTRDKRNTQYF. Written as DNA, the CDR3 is TGTGCCAGCACACGGGACAAAAGAAACACTCAGTACTTT.

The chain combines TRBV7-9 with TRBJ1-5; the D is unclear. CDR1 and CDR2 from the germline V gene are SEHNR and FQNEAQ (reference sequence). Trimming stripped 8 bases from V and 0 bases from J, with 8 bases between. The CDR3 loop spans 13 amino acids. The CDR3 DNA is TGTGCCAGCGTTCGCGGTAGCAATCAGCCCCAGCATTTT. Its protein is CASVRGSNQPQHF.

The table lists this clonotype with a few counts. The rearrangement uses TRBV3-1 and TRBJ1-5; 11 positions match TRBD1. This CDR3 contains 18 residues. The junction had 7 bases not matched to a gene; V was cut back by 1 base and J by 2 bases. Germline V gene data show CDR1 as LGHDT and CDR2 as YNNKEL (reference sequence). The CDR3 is CASSQGTGGIIGNQPQHF. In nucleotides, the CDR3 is TGTGCCAGCAGCCAAGGGACAGGGGGCATAATTGGCAATCAGCCCCAGCATTTT.

CDR3 protein: CASSAEAFF. The CDR3 DNA sequence: TGTGCCAGCAGTGCTGAAGCTTTCTTT. The chain is built from TRBV6-5 and TRBJ1-1; D gene unclear. In germline, CDR1 is MNHEY, CDR2 SVGAGI. The CDR3 is 9 residues long. V gave up 5 bases and J gave up 6 bases, with 1 base separating them.

The chain's CDR3 is CASSDGQGTGELFF. The CDR3 bases are TGTGCCAGCAGCGACGGACAGGGAACCGGGGAGCTGTTTTTT. The chain couples TRBV9 to TRBJ2-2; 8 bases agree with TRBD1. V dropped 3 bases and J dropped 5; count of bases not matched to a gene: 3. The CDR3 runs to 14 residues. Germline-derived CDR1 and CDR2 are SGDLS and YYNGEE.

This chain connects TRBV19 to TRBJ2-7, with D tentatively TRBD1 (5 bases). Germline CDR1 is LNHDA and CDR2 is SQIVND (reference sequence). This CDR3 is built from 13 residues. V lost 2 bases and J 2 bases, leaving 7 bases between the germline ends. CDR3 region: CASSIKGTYEQYF. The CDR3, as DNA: TGTGCCAGTAGTATAAAGGGGACCTACGAGCAGTACTTC.

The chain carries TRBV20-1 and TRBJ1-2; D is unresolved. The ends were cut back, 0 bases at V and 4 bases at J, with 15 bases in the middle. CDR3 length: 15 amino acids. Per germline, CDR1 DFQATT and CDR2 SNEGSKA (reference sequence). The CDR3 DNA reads TGCAGTGCTAGAGATGACACGGGGTCGAGCTATGGCTACACCTTC. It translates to CSARDDTGSSYGYTF.

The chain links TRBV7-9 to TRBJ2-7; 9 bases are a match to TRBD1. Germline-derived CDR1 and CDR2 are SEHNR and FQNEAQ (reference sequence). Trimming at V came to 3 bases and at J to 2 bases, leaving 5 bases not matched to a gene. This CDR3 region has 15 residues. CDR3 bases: TGTGCCAGCAGCTTTCGGGACAGGGAGGCCTACGAGCAGTACGTC. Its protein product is CASSFRDREAYEQYV.

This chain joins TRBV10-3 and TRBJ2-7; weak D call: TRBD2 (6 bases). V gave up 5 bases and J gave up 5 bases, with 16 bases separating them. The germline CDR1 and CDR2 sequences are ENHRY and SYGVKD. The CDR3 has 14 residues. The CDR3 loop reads CAISPGPGGDEQYF. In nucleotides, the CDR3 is TGTGCCATCAGTCCGGGACCCGGGGGTGACGAGCAGTACTTC.

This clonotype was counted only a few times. CDR3 sequence: CASSTGLVGELFF. The CDR3, as DNA: TGTGCCAGCAGCACAGGACTAGTCGGGGAGCTGTTTTTT. The V and J genes are TRBV3-1 and TRBJ2-2, with 7 bases identical to TRBD2. Germline CDR1 and CDR2: LGHDT and YNNKEL (reference sequence). CDR3 size: 13 residues. Losses at the gene ends were 5 bases for V and 7 bases for J; bases not matched to a gene: 4.

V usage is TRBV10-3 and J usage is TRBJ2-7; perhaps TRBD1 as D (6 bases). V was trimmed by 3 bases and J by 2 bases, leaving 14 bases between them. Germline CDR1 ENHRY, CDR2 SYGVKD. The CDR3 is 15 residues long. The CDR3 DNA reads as TGTGCCATCAGTGATATGGGGGCACCTACCTACGAGCAGTACTTC. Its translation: CAISDMGAPTYEQYF.